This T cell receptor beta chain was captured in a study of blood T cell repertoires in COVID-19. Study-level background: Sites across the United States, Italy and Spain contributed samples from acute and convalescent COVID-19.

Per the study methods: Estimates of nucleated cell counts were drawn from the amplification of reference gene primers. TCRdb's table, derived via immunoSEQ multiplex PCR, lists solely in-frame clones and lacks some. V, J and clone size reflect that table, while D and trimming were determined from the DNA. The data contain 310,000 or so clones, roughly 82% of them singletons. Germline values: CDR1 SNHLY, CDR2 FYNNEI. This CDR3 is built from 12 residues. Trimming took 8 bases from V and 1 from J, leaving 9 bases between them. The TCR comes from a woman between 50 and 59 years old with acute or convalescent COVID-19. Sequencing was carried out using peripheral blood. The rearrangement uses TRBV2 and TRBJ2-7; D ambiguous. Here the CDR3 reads CASESGSYEQYF. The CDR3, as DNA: TGTGCCAGCGAGTCAGGTTCCTACGAGCAGTACTTC. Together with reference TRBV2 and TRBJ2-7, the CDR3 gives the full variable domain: EPEVTQTPSHQVTQMGQEVILRCVPISNHLYFYWYRQILGQKVEFLVSFYNNEISEKSEIFDDQFSVERPDGSNFTLKIRSTKLEDSAMYFCASESGSYEQYFGPGTRLTVT.